The present entry profiles one T cell receptor (beta chain) with its context. The table lists this clone with a count of one. This receptor's antigen is unknown. Base qualities are not recorded, but no much larger clone differs from it by a single base. These data belong to a study of blood T cell repertoires in COVID-19 (dated by TCRdb to 2019 to 2021). Context from the whole study: The collaborator samples originated in the United States, Italy and Spain and spanned the acute and convalescent phases of COVID-19. The dataset comprised deeply sampled blood TCRbeta repertoires from subjects exposed to, actively infected with, or recovered from COVID-19. A de-identified subject ID, COVID-19 status, age in years and sex were almost always included in the sample metadata. A freely available public database, intended as a resource for researchers studying the immune response to SARS-CoV-2, is where the repertoires were released. Where HLA class I and class II types were available, the types were taken from metadata supplied by the sample provider, not from assay-based typing. Samples came from the ongoing ImmuneRACE study (first 160 participants) plus 1,254 subjects from 6 global collaborators. The material from the prospective study consisted of cDNA or gDNA derived from T cells, B-cell-depleted T cells, or PBMCs.

General study outcomes and caveats: The amount of clinical and demographic metadata varied by source and participant and was provided uncurated.

Enrolling through a virtual design, the prospective study's participants ranged in age from roughly 18 to 89 years and lived across about two dozen United States geographic areas. In the prospective study, cohorts were assigned on the basis of participant-reported clinical history obtained from a screening survey and a study questionnaire. In the prospective study, whole blood, serum and a nasopharyngeal or oropharyngeal swab were collected from each participant by mobile phlebotomists. Over a 2-month period, participants in the prospective study had the option of providing additional blood draws and questionnaires. Blood samples from the prospective study were shipped frozen or at room temperature prior to DNA extraction. TCRbeta CDR3 regions were amplified from genomic DNA by means of the immunoSEQ Assay, a bias-controlled multiplex PCR. The source study handled its data this way. The number of nucleated cells in each sample was estimated from the amplification of reference gene primers within the assay. To quantify the absolute abundance of each unique TCRbeta CDR3 rearrangement, sequence reads were collapsed and filtered. For each sample, productive Simpson clonality was calculated as the square root of Simpson's diversity index across productive rearrangements. What TCRdb holds here is the immuneACCESS table cut down to in-frame rearrangements. Part of the clones is not present; checked against another copy, under half of the missing clones reflect an unresolved V gene, and the others are unexplained. V and J calls plus clone size are reproduced from that table; the DNA served to infer D and trimming. A total of over 200,000 clones appear in this sample, approximately 88% of them only once. Approximately 2.5% of the sample belongs to the ten largest clones.

What was sequenced was PBMCs or T cells enriched from blood (not recorded which). This TCR derives from a woman aged 40 to 50 with acute COVID-19.

The DNA sequence is TGTGCCGGGAGCGAAGCGGGGAGGACAGATACGCAGTATTTT. Its product reads: CAGSEAGRTDTQYF. The V gene is TRBV2 and the J gene is TRBJ2-3, and TRBD2 matches 7 of the central bases. For this chain, trimming is 11 bases at the V end and 3 bases at the J end, and the number of junction bases without a gene match is 11. The CDR3, from cysteine to phenylalanine, totals 14 residues. Only the CDR3 part of the read is kept: 42 bases, read in frame from the first base. From the germline V gene, CDR1 is SNHLY and CDR2 is FYNNEI.